This is a list of T cell receptor beta chains from one sample in a study of beta chain features in type 1 diabetes. Generated by immunoSEQ multiplex PCR, the TCRdb table keeps only in-frame clones and is missing some. In the table there are about 930,000 clones, roughly a sixth of which are singletons. Sequenced: naive CD4+ T cells from blood. Receptors were obtained from a woman under 30 in good health. Both conserved end residues are part of each CDR3. The order of the fields is J gene, clone size, D gene, V gene, CDR3 DNA, CDR3 protein. The D gene is left open where the match is weak. Clone size is not always given. Where it is, it says once, few, many or a class for expanded clones.

J gene: TRBJ2-3
clone size: NA
D gene: NA
V gene: TRBV2
CDR3 DNA: TGTGCCAGCAGTTTGGGGACGTCCACAGATACGCAGTATTTT
CDR3 protein: CASSLGTSTDTQYF

J gene: TRBJ1-4
clone size: NA
D gene: NA
V gene: TRBV9
CDR3 DNA: TGTGCCAGCAGCGTAGGGCCTGGTGAAAAACTGTTTTTT
CDR3 protein: CASSVGPGEKLFF

J gene: TRBJ1-4
clone size: NA
D gene: NA
V gene: TRBV14
CDR3 DNA: TGTGCCAGCAGCCAAGCTCGAGGGCGGGTTGGACCCTGGAATGAAAAACTGTTTTTT
CDR3 protein: CASSQARGRVGPWNEKLFF

J gene: TRBJ2-5
clone size: NA
D gene: NA
V gene: TRBV7-9
CDR3 DNA: TGTGCCAGCAGCGGAGGGCAGGGGACCCAGTACTTC
CDR3 protein: CASSGGQGTQYF

J gene: TRBJ2-1
clone size: NA
D gene: NA
V gene: TRBV7-2
CDR3 DNA: TGTGCCAGCAGCGGCCGGTACGACAATGAGCAGTTCTTC
CDR3 protein: CASSGRYDNEQFF

J gene: TRBJ2-7
clone size: NA
D gene: TRBD2
V gene: TRBV15
CDR3 DNA: TGTGCCACCAGCAGAGATCGGACTAGCGGGACCCCCGACCACGAGCAGTACTTC
CDR3 protein: CATSRDRTSGTPDHEQYF

J gene: TRBJ2-7
clone size: NA
D gene: TRBD2
V gene: TRBV19
CDR3 DNA: TGTGCCAGTAGGAAAATAGCCGGGACTAGCGGGTACGAGCAGTACTTC
CDR3 protein: CASRKIAGTSGYEQYF

J gene: TRBJ2-5
clone size: few
D gene: NA
V gene: TRBV6-5
CDR3 DNA: TGTGCCAGCAGCCGTTGGCAGAGGGAGACCCAGTACTTC
CDR3 protein: CASSRWQRETQYF

J gene: TRBJ2-1
clone size: few
D gene: TRBD2
V gene: TRBV18
CDR3 DNA: TGTGCCAGCTCACCATATACCGTAGCGGGAGGAGGGGAGTTCTTC
CDR3 protein: CASSPYTVAGGGEFF

J gene: TRBJ1-2
clone size: NA
D gene: NA
V gene: TRBV9
CDR3 DNA: TGTGCCAGCAGCGTAGGGACTTCCTATGGCTACACCTTC
CDR3 protein: CASSVGTSYGYTF

J gene: TRBJ2-7
clone size: NA
D gene: NA
V gene: TRBV28
CDR3 DNA: TGTGCCAGCACTCCCTCAGGGACACTCTCCTACGAGCAGTACTTC
CDR3 protein: CASTPSGTLSYEQYF

J gene: TRBJ2-7
clone size: NA
D gene: NA
V gene: TRBV4-2
CDR3 DNA: TGTGCCAGCAGCCAACTACAGGGAATTAAGGACGAGCAGTACTTC
CDR3 protein: CASSQLQGIKDEQYF

J gene: TRBJ2-5
clone size: few
D gene: TRBD1
V gene: TRBV5-1
CDR3 DNA: TGCGCCAGCAGCTTGCGACAGGGATCGGGCGAGACCCAGTACTTC
CDR3 protein: CASSLRQGSGETQYF

J gene: TRBJ2-5
clone size: few
D gene: TRBD2
V gene: TRBV5-4
CDR3 DNA: TGTGCCAGCAGCCTAGGACTAGGGGAGACCCAGTACTTC
CDR3 protein: CASSLGLGETQYF

J gene: TRBJ2-6
clone size: NA
D gene: NA
V gene: TRBV28
CDR3 DNA: TGTGCCAGCAAGTCCCAACCGAACTCTGGGGCCAACGTCCTGACTTTC
CDR3 protein: CASKSQPNSGANVLTF

J gene: TRBJ2-1
clone size: NA
D gene: TRBD2
V gene: TRBV9
CDR3 DNA: TGTGCCAGCAGCGTAGGCTGGACTAGTGGGAGAGATGAGCAGTTCTTC
CDR3 protein: CASSVGWTSGRDEQFF

J gene: TRBJ2-3
clone size: NA
D gene: NA
V gene: TRBV11-2
CDR3 DNA: TGTGCCAGCAGCAAGACCCACACAGATACGCAGTATTTT
CDR3 protein: CASSKTHTDTQYF

J gene: TRBJ2-3
clone size: few
D gene: NA
V gene: TRBV5-4
CDR3 DNA: TGTGCCAGCAGCCCGGATCTGCACACAGATACGCAGTATTTT
CDR3 protein: CASSPDLHTDTQYF

J gene: TRBJ2-7
clone size: NA
D gene: NA
V gene: TRBV18
CDR3 DNA: TGTGCCAGCTCACCAGGGACTTACTCCTACGAGCAGTACTTC
CDR3 protein: CASSPGTYSYEQYF

J gene: TRBJ2-3
clone size: NA
D gene: TRBD2
V gene: TRBV28
CDR3 DNA: TGTGCCAGCAGCCCCTGGGACGGGGGGAACACAGATACGCAGTATTTT
CDR3 protein: CASSPWDGGNTDTQYF

J gene: TRBJ1-4
clone size: few
D gene: TRBD1
V gene: TRBV5-4
CDR3 DNA: TGTGCCAGCAGCCTCATTTTGCCGCGACAGGGCGGCGAAAAACTGTTTTTT
CDR3 protein: CASSLILPRQGGEKLFF

J gene: TRBJ2-3
clone size: NA
D gene: TRBD2
V gene: TRBV2
CDR3 DNA: TGTGCCAGCAGTGGCCTAGCGGGAACAGATACGCAGTATTTT
CDR3 protein: CASSGLAGTDTQYF

J gene: TRBJ2-6
clone size: few
D gene: NA
V gene: TRBV11-2
CDR3 DNA: TGTGCCAGCAGGGGGTACGGCGGATACTCTGGGGCCAACGTCCTGACTTTC
CDR3 protein: CASRGYGGYSGANVLTF

J gene: TRBJ2-1
clone size: NA
D gene: TRBD2
V gene: TRBV7-8
CDR3 DNA: TGTGCCAGCAGCTTAGGGGGGAGGGCCTTCAATGAGCAGTTCTTC
CDR3 protein: CASSLGGRAFNEQFF

J gene: TRBJ2-7
clone size: few
D gene: TRBD2
V gene: TRBV10-2
CDR3 DNA: TGCGCCAGCAGTGCCGGACTAGCGGGAGGACTTTACGAGCAGTACTTC
CDR3 protein: CASSAGLAGGLYEQYF

J gene: TRBJ2-5
clone size: few
D gene: NA
V gene: TRBV5-1
CDR3 DNA: TGCGCCAGCAGCTTGGCCCCCCGAGAGGAGACCCAGTACTTC
CDR3 protein: CASSLAPREETQYF

J gene: TRBJ2-1
clone size: few
D gene: NA
V gene: TRBV9
CDR3 DNA: TGTGCCAGCACCCGGGCCGGGAGTAGCTACAATGAGCAGTTCTTC
CDR3 protein: CASTRAGSSYNEQFF

J gene: TRBJ2-5
clone size: few
D gene: NA
V gene: TRBV7-9
CDR3 DNA: TGTGCCAGCAGGTCGGGGTCTAGGGGAGAGACCCAGTACTTC
CDR3 protein: CASRSGSRGETQYF

J gene: TRBJ2-7
clone size: few
D gene: TRBD1
V gene: TRBV29-1
CDR3 DNA: TGCAGCGTTCAAATGACAGGGGGCCGCGAGCAGTACTTC
CDR3 protein: CSVQMTGGREQYF

J gene: TRBJ2-3
clone size: few
D gene: TRBD2
V gene: TRBV7-3
CDR3 DNA: TGTGCCAGCAGCCTGAGCGGGAGGGCGGCTTCGGGAACGCAGTATTTT
CDR3 protein: CASSLSGRAASGTQYF

J gene: TRBJ2-1
clone size: NA
D gene: TRBD2
V gene: TRBV5-6
CDR3 DNA: TGTGCCAGCAGCTTGGTTGGTAGCGGGAGGGCTAGGGTTGAGCAGTTCTTC
CDR3 protein: CASSLVGSGRARVEQFF

J gene: TRBJ2-7
clone size: NA
D gene: NA
V gene: TRBV6-5
CDR3 DNA: TGTGCCAGCAGTAGACAGGAACTCTACGAGCAGTACTTC
CDR3 protein: CASSRQELYEQYF

J gene: TRBJ2-3
clone size: few
D gene: TRBD2
V gene: TRBV19
CDR3 DNA: TGTGCCAGTAGTATGATCCGACTAGCGGGGTTCACAGATACGCAGTATTTT
CDR3 protein: CASSMIRLAGFTDTQYF

J gene: TRBJ2-1
clone size: few
D gene: NA
V gene: TRBV7-2
CDR3 DNA: TGTGCCAGCAGCAGGAGAGGGGGGAGCACCTACAATGAGCAGTTCTTC
CDR3 protein: CASSRRGGSTYNEQFF

J gene: TRBJ1-2
clone size: NA
D gene: TRBD1
V gene: TRBV2
CDR3 DNA: TGTGCCAGCAGGGGGACAGGGGGCGACTATGGCTACACCTTC
CDR3 protein: CASRGTGGDYGYTF

J gene: TRBJ2-7
clone size: NA
D gene: NA
V gene: TRBV19
CDR3 DNA: TGTGCCAGTAGTGCAACTCGACAGGTTTTGGAGCAGTACTTC
CDR3 protein: CASSATRQVLEQYF

J gene: TRBJ2-5
clone size: NA
D gene: TRBD1
V gene: TRBV18
CDR3 DNA: TGTGCCAGCTCTCCCCGGACAGGGAAAGAGACCCAGTACTTC
CDR3 protein: CASSPRTGKETQYF

J gene: TRBJ1-1
clone size: NA
D gene: NA
V gene: TRBV7-9
CDR3 DNA: TGTGCCAGCAGCTTTTCTGGCGCTTGGAACACTGAAGCTTTCTTT
CDR3 protein: CASSFSGAWNTEAFF

J gene: TRBJ2-3
clone size: few
D gene: NA
V gene: TRBV7-2
CDR3 DNA: TGTGCCAGCAGCTTAAGGGCGGCCAGCACAGATACGCAGTATTTT
CDR3 protein: CASSLRAASTDTQYF

J gene: TRBJ2-7
clone size: NA
D gene: NA
V gene: TRBV28
CDR3 DNA: TGTGCCAGCAGTTTTCGGCACAGAGGTTGGGAGCAGTACTTC
CDR3 protein: CASSFRHRGWEQYF

J gene: TRBJ2-7
clone size: NA
D gene: NA
V gene: TRBV6-1
CDR3 DNA: TGTGCCAGCAGTGAAGGAGGGGCGGGCTACGAGCAGTACTTC
CDR3 protein: CASSEGGAGYEQYF

J gene: TRBJ2-3
clone size: NA
D gene: TRBD2
V gene: TRBV5-1
CDR3 DNA: TGCGCCAGCAAAGCGGGAGGGCCCTACACAGATACGCAGTATTTT
CDR3 protein: CASKAGGPYTDTQYF

J gene: TRBJ1-2
clone size: NA
D gene: NA
V gene: TRBV11-2
CDR3 DNA: TGTGCCAGCAGCTTAAGGAGTGGCTACACCTTC
CDR3 protein: CASSLRSGYTF

J gene: TRBJ2-3
clone size: few
D gene: TRBD1
V gene: TRBV28
CDR3 DNA: TGTGCCAGCAGTTTATCAGGGACAGGTGTCCGAGATACGCAGTATTTT
CDR3 protein: CASSLSGTGVRDTQYF

J gene: TRBJ2-7
clone size: NA
D gene: NA
V gene: TRBV7-2
CDR3 DNA: TGTGCCAGCAGCTCCTATGACGGATACTACGAGCAGTACTTC
CDR3 protein: CASSSYDGYYEQYF

J gene: TRBJ1-5
clone size: NA
D gene: NA
V gene: TRBV15
CDR3 DNA: TGTGCCACCAGCAGAGACCTTAGCCACCGGGGCCCGGGGGGCAATCAGCCCCAGCATTTT
CDR3 protein: CATSRDLSHRGPGGNQPQHF

J gene: TRBJ1-4
clone size: NA
D gene: NA
V gene: TRBV13
CDR3 DNA: TGTGCCAGCAGTGAATTCCGGCAGGGCGGTGAAAAACTGTTTTTT
CDR3 protein: CASSEFRQGGEKLFF

J gene: TRBJ2-7
clone size: NA
D gene: TRBD1
V gene: TRBV28
CDR3 DNA: TGTGCCAGCAGTTTAACCCAGGGACAGTTCGGCGAGCAGTACTTC
CDR3 protein: CASSLTQGQFGEQYF

J gene: TRBJ1-4
clone size: few
D gene: NA
V gene: TRBV18
CDR3 DNA: TGTGCCAGCTCACCAGGGGGCTGGTCTAATGAAAAACTGTTTTTT
CDR3 protein: CASSPGGWSNEKLFF

J gene: TRBJ1-2
clone size: few
D gene: TRBD1
V gene: TRBV2
CDR3 DNA: TGTGCCAGCAGTGTTCGAGGGGGAACAGGGGGCGACTATGGCTACACCTTC
CDR3 protein: CASSVRGGTGGDYGYTF

J gene: TRBJ2-6
clone size: NA
D gene: NA
V gene: TRBV11-2
CDR3 DNA: TGTGCCAGCTCAGTACATTCTGGGGCCAACGTCCTGACTTTC
CDR3 protein: CASSVHSGANVLTF

J gene: TRBJ2-5
clone size: few
D gene: NA
V gene: TRBV18
CDR3 DNA: TGTGCCAGCTCTCTAGGGGCAGCATCCCAAGAGACCCAGTACTTC
CDR3 protein: CASSLGAASQETQYF

J gene: TRBJ2-2
clone size: few
D gene: NA
V gene: TRBV5-1
CDR3 DNA: TGCGCCAGCAGCACCAACACCGGGGAGCTGTTTTTT
CDR3 protein: CASSTNTGELFF

J gene: TRBJ2-1
clone size: NA
D gene: TRBD2
V gene: TRBV10-3
CDR3 DNA: TGTGCCACTTTACTAGCGGGAGGATTACCCTACAATGAGCAGTTCTTC
CDR3 protein: CATLLAGGLPYNEQFF

J gene: TRBJ1-1
clone size: NA
D gene: NA
V gene: TRBV7-9
CDR3 DNA: TGTGCCAGCAGCTTGGTCATGAACACTGAAGCTTTCTTT
CDR3 protein: CASSLVMNTEAFF

J gene: TRBJ2-3
clone size: few
D gene: NA
V gene: TRBV6-5
CDR3 DNA: TGTGCCAGCAGTTACTCGTCCCGCACAGATACGCAGTATTTT
CDR3 protein: CASSYSSRTDTQYF

J gene: TRBJ2-7
clone size: NA
D gene: TRBD2
V gene: TRBV5-1
CDR3 DNA: TGCGCCAGCAGCCCGGGACTAGCGGAAGGAGAGCAGTACTTC
CDR3 protein: CASSPGLAEGEQYF

J gene: TRBJ1-2
clone size: NA
D gene: NA
V gene: TRBV5-1
CDR3 DNA: TGCGCCAGCAGAAACAGCGTCAACTATGGCTACACCTTC
CDR3 protein: CASRNSVNYGYTF

J gene: TRBJ2-5
clone size: few
D gene: TRBD2
V gene: TRBV5-1
CDR3 DNA: TGCGCCAGCAGCTTAGCTAGCGGGAGCCAAGAGACCCAGTACTTC
CDR3 protein: CASSLASGSQETQYF